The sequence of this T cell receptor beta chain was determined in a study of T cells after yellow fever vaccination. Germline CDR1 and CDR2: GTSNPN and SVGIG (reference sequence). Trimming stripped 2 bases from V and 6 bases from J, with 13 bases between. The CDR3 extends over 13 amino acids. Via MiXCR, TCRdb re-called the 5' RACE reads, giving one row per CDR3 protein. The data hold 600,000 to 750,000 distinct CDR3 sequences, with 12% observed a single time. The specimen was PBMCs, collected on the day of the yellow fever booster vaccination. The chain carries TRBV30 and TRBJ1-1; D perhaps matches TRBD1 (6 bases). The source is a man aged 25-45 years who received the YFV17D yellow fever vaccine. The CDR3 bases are TGTGCCTGGAGTACAGGGTCCTACGCTGAAGCTTTCTTT. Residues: CAWSTGSYAEAFF.